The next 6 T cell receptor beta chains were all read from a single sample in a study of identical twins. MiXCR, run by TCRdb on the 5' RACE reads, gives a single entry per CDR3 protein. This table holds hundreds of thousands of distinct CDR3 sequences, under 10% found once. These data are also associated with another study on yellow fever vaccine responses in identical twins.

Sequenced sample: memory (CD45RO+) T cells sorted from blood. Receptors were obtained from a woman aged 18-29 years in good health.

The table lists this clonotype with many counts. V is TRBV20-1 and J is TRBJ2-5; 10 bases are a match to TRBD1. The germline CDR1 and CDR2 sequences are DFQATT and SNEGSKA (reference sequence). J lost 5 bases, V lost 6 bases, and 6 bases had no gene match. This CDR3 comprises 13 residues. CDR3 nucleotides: TGCAGTGCCGGACAGGGGGACCTCGAGACCCAGTACTTC. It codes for CSAGQGDLETQYF.

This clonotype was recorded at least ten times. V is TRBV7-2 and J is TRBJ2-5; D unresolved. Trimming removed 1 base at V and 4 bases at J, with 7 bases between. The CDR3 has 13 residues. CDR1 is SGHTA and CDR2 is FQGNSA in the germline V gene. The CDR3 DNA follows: TGTGCCAGCAGCTTAGGGACGTTAGAGACCCAGTACTTC. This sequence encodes CASSLGTLETQYF.

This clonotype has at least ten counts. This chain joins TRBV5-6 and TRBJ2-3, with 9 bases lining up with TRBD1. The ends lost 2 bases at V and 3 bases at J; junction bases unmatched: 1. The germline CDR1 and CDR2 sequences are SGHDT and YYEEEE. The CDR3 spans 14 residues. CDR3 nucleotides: TGTGCCAGCAGCTTACAGGGGGCTACAGATACGCAGTATTTT. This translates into CASSLQGATDTQYF. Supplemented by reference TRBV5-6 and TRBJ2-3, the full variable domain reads DAGVTQSPTHLIKTRGQQVTLRCSPKSGHDTVSWYQQALGQGPQFIFQYYEEEERQRGNFPDRFSGHQFPNYSSELNVNALLLGDSALYLCASSLQGATDTQYFGPGTRLTVL.

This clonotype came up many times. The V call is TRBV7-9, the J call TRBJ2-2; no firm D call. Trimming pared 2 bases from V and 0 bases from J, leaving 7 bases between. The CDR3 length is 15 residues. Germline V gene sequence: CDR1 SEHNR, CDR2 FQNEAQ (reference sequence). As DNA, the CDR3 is TGTGCCAGCAGCTTATGGGCAGCGAACACCGGGGAGCTGTTTTTT. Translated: CASSLWAANTGELFF.

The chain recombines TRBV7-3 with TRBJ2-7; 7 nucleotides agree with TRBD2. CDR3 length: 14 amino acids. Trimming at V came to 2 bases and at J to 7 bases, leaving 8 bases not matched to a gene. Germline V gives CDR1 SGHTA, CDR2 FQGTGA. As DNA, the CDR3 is TGTGCCAGCAGCTTACTGTCTAGCGGTACGGAGCAGTACTTC. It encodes CASSLLSSGTEQYF. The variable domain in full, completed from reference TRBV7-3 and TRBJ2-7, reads GAGVSQTPSNKVTEKGKYVELRCDPISGHTALYWYRQSLGQGPEFLIYFQGTGAADDSGLPNDRFFAVRPEGSVSTLKIQRTERGDSAVYLCASSLLSSGTEQYFGPGTRLTVT.

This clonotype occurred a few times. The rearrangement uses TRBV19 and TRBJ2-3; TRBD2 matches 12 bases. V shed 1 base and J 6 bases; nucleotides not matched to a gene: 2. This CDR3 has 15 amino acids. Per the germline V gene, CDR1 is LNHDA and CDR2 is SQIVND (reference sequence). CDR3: CASSIVTSGGDTQYF. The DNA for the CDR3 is TGTGCCAGTAGTATAGTAACTAGCGGGGGGGATACGCAGTATTTT.